This T cell receptor beta chain is from a study of spatial heterogeneity in lung cancer. Overall study: Each time, sequencing found more beta-chain sequences than alpha-chain sequences.

Findings of the study overall: Tracking of tumor mutation counts was seen in expanded intratumoral alpha and beta TCR counts.

This clonotype is labeled as medium-sized. Antigen unknown. The CDR3 loop spans 18 amino acids. Trimming at V came to 5 bases and at J to 2 bases, leaving 16 bases not matched to a gene. Per the germline V gene, CDR1 is GTSNPN and CDR2 is SVGIG (reference sequence). The time point: sample taken at primary tumor resection. A total of approximately 75 untreated early-stage non-small cell lung cancer patients served as donors. Unsorted whole RNA samples from tumor, nontumor lung or frozen PBMC were sequenced. Each TCR cDNA molecule carried a unique molecular identifier. TCRdb passed the 5' RACE reads through MiXCR, listing each CDR3 protein once. The sample has about 8,100 distinct CDR3 sequences, 5% to 6% seen once.

The chain has TRBV30 and TRBJ1-3; 9 bases align to TRBD1. The sequence derives from a male donor with early-stage non-small cell lung cancer. The specimen was lung tumor tissue, collected at surgery. CDR3 in DNA: TGTGCCTGGGTGGATCCCCCGGGACAGGGAAAAACTGGAAACACCATATATTTT. This codes for CAWVDPPGQGKTGNTIYF.